This T cell receptor (beta chain) was recorded in a study of memory CD4+ T cells and cytomegalovirus serostatus. As originally analysed: After removing out-of-frame reads, around 2,100,000 distinct TCRbeta sequences remained. Here immunoSEQ multiplex PCR was the method, and the copy in TCRdb shows in-frame clones only, minus some. V and J calls and clone size are given by that table; D and trimming were obtained from the DNA. This repertoire shows tens of thousands of clones, around 76% found once; its top ten account for more than 1.5%. V gave up 3 bases and J gave up 3 bases, with 9 bases separating them. The CDR3 runs to 14 residues. CDR1 is MNHNS and CDR2 is SASEGT in the germline V gene. The sort gate was single viable CD3+CD4+CD8-CD45RO+ cells for memory CD4+ T cells.

The chain uses TRBV6-1 and TRBJ1-5; no clear D gene. The sequence was obtained from an adult in good health and CMV-seronegative. The specimen sequenced was memory CD4+ T cells from blood. The CDR3: CASSDWQPNQPQHF. The CDR3 DNA is TGTGCCAGCAGTGATTGGCAACCCAATCAGCCCCAGCATTTT.